The present entry profiles one T cell receptor beta chain with its context. Its antigen is as yet unknown. The data were obtained in a study of PD-1 blockade in classical Hodgkin lymphoma. CDR1 is SGDLS, CDR2 YYNGEE, per germline. The CDR3 is 15 residues long. V was trimmed by 0 bases and J by 2 bases, leaving 10 bases between them. Time point meaning: cycle 4 day 1 (C4D1), after five to seven weeks of nivolumab. Each patient experienced a relapse that followed autologous stem cell transplantation, and brentuximab vedotin exposure varied. Findings of the study overall: Complete responders matched newly diagnosed patients in baseline diversity.

Data came from immunoSEQ multiplex PCR; TCRdb stores just in-frame clones and leaves some out. The table includes about 17,000 clones, about 71% detected once. This specimen was peripheral blood mononuclear cells (PBMCs), taken before the fourth cycle of nivolumab. The J gene is TRBJ2-3, the V gene TRBV9, with D possibly being TRBD2 (6 bases). The TCR originated in a human donor with classical Hodgkin lymphoma. CDR3 DNA sequence: TGTGCCAGCAGCGTAGGACTAGGAGCCACAGATACGCAGTATTTT. Translating gives CASSVGLGATDTQYF. Based on the CDR3 plus reference TRBV9 and TRBJ2-3, the full variable domain is DSGVTQTPKHLITATGQRVTLRCSPRSGDLSVYWYQQSLDQGLQFLIQYYNGEERAKGNILERFSAQQFPDLHSELNLSSLELGDSALYFCASSVGLGATDTQYFGPGTRLTVL.